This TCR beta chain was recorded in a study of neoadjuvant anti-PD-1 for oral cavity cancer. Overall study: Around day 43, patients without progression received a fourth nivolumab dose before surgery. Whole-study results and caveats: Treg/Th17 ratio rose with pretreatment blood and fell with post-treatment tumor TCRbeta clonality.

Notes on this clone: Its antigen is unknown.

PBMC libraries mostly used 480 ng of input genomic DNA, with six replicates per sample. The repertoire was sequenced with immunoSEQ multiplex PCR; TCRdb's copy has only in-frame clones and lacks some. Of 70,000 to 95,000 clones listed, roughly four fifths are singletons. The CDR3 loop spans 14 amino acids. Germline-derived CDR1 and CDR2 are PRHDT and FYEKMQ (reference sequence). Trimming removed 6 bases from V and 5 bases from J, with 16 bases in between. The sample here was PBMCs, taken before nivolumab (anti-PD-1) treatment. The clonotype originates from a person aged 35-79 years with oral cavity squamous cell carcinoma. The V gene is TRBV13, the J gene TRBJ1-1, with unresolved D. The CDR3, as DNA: TGTGCCAGCAGTGGGAAACAACAAACAACTGAAGCTTTCTTT. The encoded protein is CASSGKQQTTEAFF.